The 28 T cell receptor beta chains in this list originate from one sample, sequenced in a study of regulatory T cells in long-lasting Graves disease. iRepertoire HTBI primers and Arm-PCR of CDR3 regions built TCR beta libraries. Using its own MiXCR run on the multiplex PCR reads, TCRdb lists one record per CDR3 protein. The profile shows about 240,000 distinct CDR3 sequences, around 20% of them singletons. The time point: newly diagnosed GD, antithyroid drugs for less than 3 months. PBMC-extracted RNA yielded the TCR library. This specimen was peripheral blood mononuclear cells (PBMCs), taken at new diagnosis, from a patient treated with antithyroid drugs. These receptors were collected from a female donor with Graves disease.

Remarks on this clonotype: One base separates it from a far larger clone, so it is likely a read error. The limits of the CDR3 on the DNA are not certain, so only TCRdb's listed CDR3 is given. CDR3 in amino acids: CAGSHFGDTQYF. This chain joins TRBV4-2 and TRBJ1-1. The CDR3 has 12 amino acids, counting both end residues. The germline gives CDR1 LGHNA, CDR2 YNFKEQ.

The gene calls are TRBV19 and TRBJ2-7; 7 bases are shared with TRBD2. Germline trimming cut 3 bases from V and 2 bases from J; bases unmatched to any gene: 7. Germline CDR1 reads LNHDA; CDR2 reads SQIVND (reference sequence). The CDR3 consists of 15 residues. DNA for the CDR3: TGTGCCAGTAGTATTTCGGTGCGGGGGACCTACGAGCAGTACTTC. It is translated as CASSISVRGTYEQYF.

This clonotype was observed many times. V gene TRBV12-3 or TRBV12-4 combines with J gene TRBJ1-2; a possible D gene is TRBD1 (5 bases). This CDR3 is 13 amino acids long. V was cut by 7 bases and J by 4 bases, with 13 bases left in between. The CDR3 DNA sequence: TGTGCCAGCATGGGACGGAGGGGCTATGGCTACACCTTC. Translated, it gives CASMGRRGYGYTF.

Many counts were recorded for this clonotype. V usage is TRBV20-1 and J usage is TRBJ2-5, with a weak D call TRBD2 (6 bases). The germline gives CDR1 DFQATT, CDR2 SNEGSKA (reference sequence). Deletions cut 6 bases from V and 4 bases from J, with 18 bases between. The CDR3 spans 14 residues. In DNA form, the CDR3 reads TGCAGTGCCAGCCCCCGGTCCGGGAGAGAGACCCAGTACTTC. Translation gives CSASPRSGRETQYF.

This clonotype was seen at least ten times. The CDR3 bases are TGTGCCAGCAGCTTGGACAGGCCAAACTATGGCTACACCTTC. It yields the protein CASSLDRPNYGYTF. This chain joins TRBV5-8 and TRBJ1-2; tentatively, D is TRBD1 (5 bases). Looked up from germline, CDR1 is SGHTS and CDR2 is YDEGEE. This CDR3 comprises 14 residues. The V end lost 0 bases, the J end lost 2 bases, and 8 bases lay between the germline ends.

The table lists this clonotype with many counts. The gene calls are TRBV28 and TRBJ2-3; TRBD2 agrees at 8 bases. CDR1 MDHEN and CDR2 SYDVKM come from the germline V gene. V shed 5 bases and J 7 bases; nucleotides not matched to a gene: 17. The CDR3 loop spans 17 amino acids. CDR3 in DNA: TGTGCCAGCAGTCCGTTTCAACCTCCGGGGGGGCGATATACGCAGTATTTT. Its translation is CASSPFQPPGGRYTQYF.

This clonotype was recorded many times. The chain has TRBV20-1 and TRBJ2-1; 10 nucleotides align to TRBD1. CDR1 DFQATT and CDR2 SNEGSKA come from the germline V gene (reference sequence). Unmatched junction bases numbered 10, after V lost 6 bases and J lost 5 bases. The CDR3 spans 15 residues. The CDR3 reads CSAESSGTGDNEQFF. The DNA for the CDR3 is TGCAGTGCGGAATCAAGCGGGACAGGGGACAATGAGCAGTTCTTC.

This clonotype has a count of ten or more. This may be a read error, as it is one base from a much larger clone. The rearrangement links TRBV27 to TRBJ2-1; D not certain. Germline V lookup: CDR1 MNHEY, CDR2 SMNVEV (reference sequence). The length of the CDR3 is 14 residues. The CDR3 DNA reads TGTCCCAGCAGTTTATGGGCTAAAGACAATGAGCAGTTCTTC. This gives the protein CPSSLWAKDNEQFF.

The sample holds many counts of this clonotype. V gene TRBV12-3 or TRBV12-4 combines with J gene TRBJ1-4; tentative D call: TRBD1 (5 bases). Trimming stripped 8 bases from V and 8 bases from J, with 18 bases between. The CDR3 spans 14 residues. The CDR3 DNA reads as TGTGCCAGCGCCGACGGGGGGAGAGGCGAAAAACTGTTTTTT. Protein sequence: CASADGGRGEKLFF.

This clonotype was seen only a few times. The chain employs TRBV3-1 and TRBJ1-2, with D possibly matching TRBD1 (5 bases). CDR1 and CDR2 (germline): LGHDT, YNNKEL (reference sequence). Trimming removed 0 bases from V and 4 bases from J, with 12 bases in between. The CDR3 extends over 15 amino acids. Here the CDR3 DNA reads TGTGCCAGCAGCCAAGATCTGCGGGGCGTCTATGGCTACACCTTC. Translated, it gives CASSQDLRGVYGYTF.

As regards this clonotype: Possible read error: a much larger clone is one base away. The chain is built from TRBV27 and TRBJ1-2, with TRBD1 as a possible D gene (6 bases). Germline lookup yields CDR1 MNHEY and CDR2 SMNVEV (reference sequence). CDR3 length equals 15 residues. Written as DNA, the CDR3 is TGTACCAGCAGTTTAGGGTTTAGACAGGCCAATGGCTACACCTTC. This encodes CTSSLGFRQANGYTF.

This clonotype showed up just a few times. This chain links TRBV5-5 with TRBJ1-3, with unresolved D. Trimming pared 5 bases from V and 0 bases from J, leaving 12 bases between. CDR1 is SGHKS and CDR2 is YYEKEE in the germline V gene (reference sequence). The CDR3 runs 15 residues. Here the CDR3 DNA reads TGTGCCAGCAGACCGAGGGAGACCTCTGGAAACACCATATATTTT. It encodes CASRPRETSGNTIYF.

The gene calls are TRBV28 and TRBJ2-7, with 7 bases lining up with TRBD1. This CDR3 is built from 15 residues. Germline assignment: CDR1 MDHEN and CDR2 SYDVKM. The junction had 12 bases not matched to a gene; V was cut back by 8 bases and J by 2 bases. CDR3 sequence reads: CASYSTGVNPYEQYF. The CDR3 nucleotides read TGTGCCAGCTATAGTACAGGGGTAAATCCCTACGAGCAGTACTTC. Using reference TRBV28 and TRBJ2-7 for the parts outside the CDR3, the full variable domain is DVKVTQSSRYLVKRTGEKVFLECVQDMDHENMFWYRQDPGLGLRLIYFSYDVKMKEKGDIPEGYSVSREKKERFSLILESASTNQTSMYLCASYSTGVNPYEQYFGPGTRLTVT.

The sample holds many counts of this clonotype. J is TRBJ1-4 and V is TRBV18; D unresolved. V was pared by 3 bases and J by 10 bases, with 15 bases between. The germline CDR1 and CDR2 sequences are KGHSH and LQKENI. This CDR3 has 14 amino acids. The CDR3 region has the DNA TGTGCCAGCTCACCCCCGTCCTCAAGCCGAAAACTGTTTTTT. It translates to CASSPPSSSRKLFF.

This clonotype was counted many times. This sequence joins TRBV4-2 and TRBJ2-1; 7 nucleotides match TRBD2. The better agreement between TRBJ2-5 and the DNA end casts doubt on the J call. The germline V gene encodes CDR1 LGHNA and CDR2 YNFKEQ. The CDR3 sequence is 13 residues long. The CDR3 loop is CASREAGEETQYF. In DNA, the CDR3 is TGTGCCAGCAGGGAGGCGGGGGAGGAGACCCAGTACTTC.

This clonotype was recorded many times. The J gene is TRBJ2-3, the V gene TRBV18, with 10 bases that match TRBD1. Germline CDR1 KGHSH, CDR2 LQKENI. The CDR3 contains 15 residues. Unmatched junction bases numbered 5, after V lost 0 bases and J lost 8 bases. This CDR3 is CASSPPDRGQVTQYF. The CDR3 DNA sequence: TGTGCCAGCTCACCACCCGACAGGGGGCAGGTTACGCAGTATTTT.

This sequence joins TRBV5-4 and TRBJ2-1; D call uncertain. The CDR3 covers 12 residues. Trimming pared 4 bases from V and 5 bases from J, leaving 7 bases between. Germline values: CDR1 SGHNT, CDR2 YYREEE (reference sequence). CDR3 DNA sequence: TGTGCCAGCAGCACGAAGAACAATGAGCAGTTCTTC. Translating it yields CASSTKNNEQFF. The full variable domain, with the rest looked up from reference TRBV5-4 and TRBJ2-1, is ETGVTQSPTHLIKTRGQQVTLRCSSQSGHNTVSWYQQALGQGPQFIFQYYREEENGRGNFPPRFSGLQFPNYSSELNVNALELDDSALYLCASSTKNNEQFFGPGTRLTVL.

This clonotype has just one count. This CDR3 reads CASSPPETQYF. The CDR3 nucleotides are TGTGCCAGCTCACCACCAGAGACCCAGTACTTC. This rearrangement joins TRBV18 to TRBJ2-5; D gene uncertain. Germline V CDR1 and CDR2: KGHSH, LQKENI. The CDR3 spans 11 residues. V was trimmed by 0 bases and J by 4 bases, leaving 0 bases between them. The full variable domain, with the rest looked up from reference TRBV18 and TRBJ2-5, is NAGVMQNPRHLVRRRGQEARLRCSPMKGHSHVYWYRQLPEEGLKFMVYLQKENIIDESGMPKERFSAEFPKEGPSILRIQQVVRGDSAAYFCASSPPETQYFGPGTRLLVL.

This rearrangement joins TRBV5-1 to TRBJ1-1, with 9 bases lining up with TRBD1. Trimming took 0 bases from V and 3 from J; bases not matched to a gene: 3. The CDR3 length is 15 residues. Germline V CDR1 and CDR2: SGHRS, YFSETQ. CDR3 sequence: CASSLEQGADTEAFF. As DNA, the CDR3 is TGCGCCAGCAGCTTGGAACAGGGGGCCGACACTGAAGCTTTCTTT.

With regard to this clonotype: A far larger clone lies a single base away; this is likely a read error. The chain is built from TRBV7-6 and TRBJ2-7, with D possibly TRBD2 on 6 matching bases. Matching the DNA end better, TRBJ2-5 makes the J call doubtful. The CDR3 sequence is 15 residues long. CDR1 is SGHVS, CDR2 FNYEAQ, per germline. CDR3 DNA sequence: TGTGCCAGCGGCTTAGAATGGGAGGCCCAAGAGACCCAGTACTTC. Amino acids: CASGLEWEAQETQYF.

This chain joins TRBV14 and TRBJ2-1; either TRBD1 or TRBD2 may fit D (5 bases each). The CDR3 consists of 13 residues. Trimming took off 6 bases at V and 5 bases at J, with 11 bases between the two ends. Germline V gene lookup returns CDR1 SGHDN and CDR2 FVKESK. CDR3 residues: CASRPGPNNEQFF. In nucleotides, the CDR3 is TGTGCCAGCAGGCCGGGACCAAACAATGAGCAGTTCTTC.

As to this clonotype: This sequence may be a read error, since a much larger clone differs from it by one base. The CDR3 sequence is CASSRWRDTEAFF. CDR3 nucleotides: TGTGCCAGCAGCCGGTGGAGGGACACTGAAGCTTTCTTT. V gene TRBV11-2 combines with J gene TRBJ1-1; D uncertain. Germline-derived CDR1 and CDR2 are SGHAT and FQNNGV. The CDR3 is made up of 13 amino acids. V was cut by 5 bases and J by 3 bases, with 10 bases left in between.

Ten or more counts support this clonotype. J is TRBJ2-7 and V is TRBV2; D remains unclear. The V end lost 4 bases, the J end lost 0 bases, and 10 bases lay between the germline ends. The CDR3 has 14 amino acids. Germline V CDR1 and CDR2: SNHLY, FYNNEI. The chain's CDR3 is CASSGMGSSYEQYF. The CDR3, as DNA: TGTGCCAGCAGTGGGATGGGAAGCTCCTACGAGCAGTACTTC.

This clonotype was recorded many times. The chain carries TRBV7-9 and TRBJ2-6; either TRBD1 or TRBD2 may fit D (5 bases each). This CDR3 has 15 amino acids. Trimming left V 4 bases short and J 0 bases short, with 7 bases between. CDR1 is SEHNR and CDR2 is FQNEAQ in the germline V gene (reference sequence). CDR3 sequence: CASSWGPSGANVLTF. DNA for the CDR3: TGTGCCAGCAGCTGGGGACCCTCTGGGGCCAACGTCCTGACTTTC.

In its sample, this clonotype was seen a few times. The chain uses TRBV5-5 and TRBJ1-1; D gene unclear. Trimming stripped 0 bases from V and 10 bases from J, with 13 bases between. This CDR3 has 13 amino acids. CDR1 and CDR2 (germline): SGHKS, YYEKEE (reference sequence). DNA for the CDR3: TGTGCCAGCAGCTTGGGCGCGGGATTATCAGCTTTCTTT. Encoded protein: CASSLGAGLSAFF.

This clonotype turned up a few times. A much larger clone lies one base from this, so it may be a read error. The CDR3 reads CASSVGDRGDEKLLF. The DNA of the CDR3 is TGTGCCAGCAGTGTCGGAGACAGGGGAGATGAAAAACTGCTTTTT. The chain is built from TRBV6-1 and TRBJ1-4; 8 bases match TRBD1. Germline V gives CDR1 MNHNS, CDR2 SASEGT. This CDR3 comprises 15 residues.

Ten or more counts support this clonotype. The CDR3 here is CASNRQGSYGYTF. For the CDR3, the DNA is TGTGCCAGCAACAGACAGGGGTCCTATGGCTACACCTTC. The chain is built from TRBV5-6 and TRBJ1-2, with TRBD1 identical over 8 bases. V shed 6 bases and J 4 bases; nucleotides not matched to a gene: 5. Germline lookup yields CDR1 SGHDT and CDR2 YYEEEE. CDR3 size: 13 residues.

This clonotype has only a few counts. This chain links TRBV7-3 with TRBJ2-7; tentative D call: TRBD1 (7 bases). The CDR3 extends over 14 amino acids. From germline, CDR1 is SGHTA and CDR2 FQGTGA. With 6 bases removed from V and 2 bases from J, the gap between germline ends came to 14 bases. The CDR3 loop is CASSSQGGAYEQYF. CDR3 sequence (DNA): TGTGCCAGCAGTTCCCAGGGGGGCGCCTACGAGCAGTACTTC.